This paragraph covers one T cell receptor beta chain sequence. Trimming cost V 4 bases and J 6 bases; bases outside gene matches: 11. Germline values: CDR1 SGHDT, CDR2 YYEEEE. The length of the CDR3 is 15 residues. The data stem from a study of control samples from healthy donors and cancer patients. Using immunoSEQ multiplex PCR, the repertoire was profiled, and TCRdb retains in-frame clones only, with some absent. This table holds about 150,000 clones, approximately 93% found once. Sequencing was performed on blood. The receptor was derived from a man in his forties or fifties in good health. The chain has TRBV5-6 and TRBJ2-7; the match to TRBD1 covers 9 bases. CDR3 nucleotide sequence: TGTGCCAGCAGCCGGACAGGGGCCTCTTTGGGCGAGCAGTACTTC. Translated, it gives CASSRTGASLGEQYF.